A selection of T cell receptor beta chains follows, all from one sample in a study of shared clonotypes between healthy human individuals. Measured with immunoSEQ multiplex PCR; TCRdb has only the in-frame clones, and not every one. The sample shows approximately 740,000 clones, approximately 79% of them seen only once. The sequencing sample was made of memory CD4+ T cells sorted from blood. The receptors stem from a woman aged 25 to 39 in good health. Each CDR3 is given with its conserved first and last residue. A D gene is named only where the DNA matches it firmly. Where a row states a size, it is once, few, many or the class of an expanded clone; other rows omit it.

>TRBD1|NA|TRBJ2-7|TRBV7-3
TGTGCCAGCAGCCCCCGCGGGACAGGGACTCTGCACGAGCAGTACTTC
CASSPRGTGTLHEQYF
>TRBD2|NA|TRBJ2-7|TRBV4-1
TGCGCCAGCAGCCAATCGGGACTAGCGGGTAACTACGAGCAGTACTTC
CASSQSGLAGNYEQYF
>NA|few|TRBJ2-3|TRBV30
TGTGCCTGGCGGCCTGGGAGGACCACAGATACGCAGTATTTT
CAWRPGRTTDTQYF
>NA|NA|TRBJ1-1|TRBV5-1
TGCGCCAGCAGTAAAGAGGCCGCGACTGAAGCTTTCTTT
CASSKEAATEAFF
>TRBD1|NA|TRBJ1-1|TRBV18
TGTGCCAGCTCACCGACGACAGGGCTGAACACTGAAGCTTTCTTT
CASSPTTGLNTEAFF
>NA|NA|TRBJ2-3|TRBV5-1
TGCGCCAGCAGCTTGGCCCGCGGATCCTCAGATACGCAGTATTTT
CASSLARGSSDTQYF
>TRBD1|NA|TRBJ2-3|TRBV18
TGTGCCAGCTCACCAAGACAGGGGAACACAGATACGCAGTATTTT
CASSPRQGNTDTQYF
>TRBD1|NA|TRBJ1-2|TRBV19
TGTGCCAGTAGTAATTACGGGACAGGGGTGTATGGCTACACCTTC
CASSNYGTGVYGYTF
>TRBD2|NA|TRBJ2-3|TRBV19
TGTGCCACCTCGCTATCGGCGGGAGGCCGACATACGCAGTATTTT
CATSLSAGGRHTQYF
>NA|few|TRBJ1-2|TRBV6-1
TGTGCCAGCAGTGAAGCTACAGGACCTTGGCCTGGCTACACCTTC
CASSEATGPWPGYTF
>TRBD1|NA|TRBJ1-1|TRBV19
TGTGCCAGCCGGGACAGAATTAACACTGAAGCTTTCTTT
CASRDRINTEAFF
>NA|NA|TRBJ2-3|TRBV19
TGTGCCAGCATAGGACCCGGCACAGATACGCAGTATTTT
CASIGPGTDTQYF
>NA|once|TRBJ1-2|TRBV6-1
TGTGCCAGCGGCAGGAATTATGGCTACACCTTC
CASGRNYGYTF
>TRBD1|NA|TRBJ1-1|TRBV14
TGTGCCAGCAGCCCGACGACAGGGGCCAACACTGAAGCTTTCTTT
CASSPTTGANTEAFF
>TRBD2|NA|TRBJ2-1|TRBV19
TGTGCCAGTAGTATCGGACTAGCGGGAGGGTTGGGCAATGAGCAGTTCTTC
CASSIGLAGGLGNEQFF
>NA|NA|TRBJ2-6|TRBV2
TGTGCCAGCGGGCAGGGTAGTGCTGGGGCCAACGTCCTGACTTTC
CASGQGSAGANVLTF
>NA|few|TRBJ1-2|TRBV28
TGTGCCAGCAGTTTCCTCGTGGTCCCAGGCTACACCTTC
CASSFLVVPGYTF
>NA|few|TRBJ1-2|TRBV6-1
TGTGCCGGCTCAATGCGGCCCGGCGATGGCTACACCTTC
CAGSMRPGDGYTF
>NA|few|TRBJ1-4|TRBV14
TGTGCCAGCAGCTTAACGGGGCCGGGTGAAAAACTGTTTTTT
CASSLTGPGEKLFF
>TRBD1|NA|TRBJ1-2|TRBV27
TGTGCCAGCAGTCACCAGGGACAGTCGAAGGATGGCTACACCTTC
CASSHQGQSKDGYTF
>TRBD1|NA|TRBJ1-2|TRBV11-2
TGTGCCAGCAGCCTAGACAGGGGTTATGGCTACACCTTC
CASSLDRGYGYTF
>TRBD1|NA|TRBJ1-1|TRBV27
TGTGCCAGCAGTGCCCCCGGGACAGGGTCCACTGAAGCTTTCTTT
CASSAPGTGSTEAFF
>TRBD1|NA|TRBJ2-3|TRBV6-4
TGTGCCAGCAGTAAACGTCCCGGGACAGGTCCTACTAGCACAGATACGCAGTATTTT
CASSKRPGTGPTSTDTQYF
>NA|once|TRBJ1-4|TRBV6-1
TGTGCCAGCAGTGAAATAGACCGAAAGGAAAAACTGTTTTTT
CASSEIDRKEKLFF
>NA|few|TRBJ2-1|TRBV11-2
TGTGCCAGCAGCTTACCCCTAGGTTACAATGAGCAGTTCTTC
CASSLPLGYNEQFF
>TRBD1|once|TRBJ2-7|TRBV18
TGTGCCAGCTCACAGGGAACAGGGGGCGCGAGGTACGAGCAGTACTTC
CASSQGTGGARYEQYF
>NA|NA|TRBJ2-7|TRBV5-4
TGTGCCAGCAGCCCATCCTGGGGGTCCGAGCAGTACTTC
CASSPSWGSEQYF
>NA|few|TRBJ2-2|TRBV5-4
TGTGCCAGCAGCTTGAGGCAGGGGATGTACGGGGAGCTGTTTTTT
CASSLRQGMYGELFF
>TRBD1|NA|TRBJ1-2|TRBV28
TGTGCCAGCAGTTTAGCAGGACAGGGATACGGCTACACCTTC
CASSLAGQGYGYTF
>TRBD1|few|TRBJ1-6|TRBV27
TGTGCCAGCAGGCCGGACAGGGACAATTCACCCCTCCACTTT
CASRPDRDNSPLHF
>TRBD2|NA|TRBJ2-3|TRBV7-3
TGTGCCAGCAGCTTAGGGTCTAGCGGGAGTGGGACAGATACGCAGTATTTT
CASSLGSSGSGTDTQYF
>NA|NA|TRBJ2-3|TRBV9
TGTGCCAGCAGCGTTCAGGGATTGGAGGGAACAGATACGCAGTATTTT
CASSVQGLEGTDTQYF
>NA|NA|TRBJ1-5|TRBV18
TGTGCCAGCTCACCGGGGGCAGATCAGCCCCAGCATTTT
CASSPGADQPQHF
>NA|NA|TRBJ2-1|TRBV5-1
TGCGCCAGCAGCCCGGACAGTCTCTCCTACAATGAGCAGTTCTTC
CASSPDSLSYNEQFF
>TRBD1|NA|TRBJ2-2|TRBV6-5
TGTGCCAGCAGGGACAGGGGGCGGACCGGGGAGCTGTTTTTT
CASRDRGRTGELFF
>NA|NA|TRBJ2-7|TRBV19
TGTGCCAGTAGCCCAGGGGGGAGTTACGAGCAGTACTTC
CASSPGGSYEQYF
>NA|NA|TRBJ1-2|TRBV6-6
TGTGCCAGCCTTAGATCCGGGACAAGGGAGGACGCCACCTTC
CASLRSGTREDATF
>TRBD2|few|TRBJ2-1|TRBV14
TGTGCCAGCAGCCAAGACGTTTCTTTAGTAGCGGGGTACAATGAGCAGTTCTTC
CASSQDVSLVAGYNEQFF
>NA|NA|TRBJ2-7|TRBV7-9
TGTGCCAGCAGCTTAGTGCTGGGGTCCCCCTACGAGCAGTACTTC
CASSLVLGSPYEQYF
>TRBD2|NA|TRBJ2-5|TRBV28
TGTGCCAGCAGTTTATGGCGGGAGGGCCTAGGTTTAGAGACCCAGTACTTC
CASSLWREGLGLETQYF
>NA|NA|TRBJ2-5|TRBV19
TGTGCCAGTAGTGACGCCTCGAAAGAGACCCAGTACTTC
CASSDASKETQYF
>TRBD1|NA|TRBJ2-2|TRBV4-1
TGCGCCAGCAGCCAAGTCGGGACAGGGACGAACACCGGGGAGCTGTTTTTT
CASSQVGTGTNTGELFF
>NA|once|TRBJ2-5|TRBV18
TGTGCCAGCTCCCCCGAAATCGGGAGTGGGGAGACCCAGTACTTC
CASSPEIGSGETQYF
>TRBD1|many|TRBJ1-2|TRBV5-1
TGCGCCAGCAGCTTGGGGACAGGTTTTGGCTACACCTTC
CASSLGTGFGYTF
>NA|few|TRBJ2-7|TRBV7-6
TGTGCCAGCAGCTTAGGTTCGGGGGTCTACGAGCAGTACTTC
CASSLGSGVYEQYF
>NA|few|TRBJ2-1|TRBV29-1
TGCAGCGTTGGCCGTAGTGTGGGATCCTACAATGAGCAGTTCTTC
CSVGRSVGSYNEQFF
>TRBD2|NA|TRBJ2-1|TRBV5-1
TGCGCCAGCAGCTGGGGGACTAGCGGCAATGAGCAGTTCTTC
CASSWGTSGNEQFF
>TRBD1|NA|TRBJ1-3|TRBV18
TGTGCCAGCTCTCAGGGACAGACATTCTCTGGAAACACCATATATTTT
CASSQGQTFSGNTIYF
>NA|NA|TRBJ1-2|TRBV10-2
TGCGCCAGCAGTGACGCTACAGGAAACTCGGTGGGCTATGGCTACACCTTC
CASSDATGNSVGYGYTF
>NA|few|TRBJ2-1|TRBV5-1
TGCGCCAGCAGCTTGGACTTAGCCTCCTACAATGAGCAGTTCTTC
CASSLDLASYNEQFF
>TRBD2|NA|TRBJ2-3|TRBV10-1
TGCGCCAGCAGTGAGTCGGCTAGCGGGAGAGGAGATACGCAGTATTTT
CASSESASGRGDTQYF
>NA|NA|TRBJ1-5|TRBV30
TGTGCCTGGAGTGTATCACGGGGCGTTCAGCCCCAGCATTTT
CAWSVSRGVQPQHF